Listed here are 20 T cell receptor beta chains from one sample, sequenced in a study of OX40 agonist ivuxolimab in advanced cancers. Here immunoSEQ multiplex PCR was the method, and the copy in TCRdb shows in-frame clones only, minus some. The data contain 55,000 to 80,000 clones, roughly 80% of them singletons. Sample: CD4+ or CD8+ T cells sorted from blood, taken in a trial of the OX40 agonist ivuxolimab. These receptors were obtained from an adult with an advanced solid tumor such as melanoma, head and neck, liver or kidney cancer.

This chain links TRBV18 with TRBJ1-2, with 11 bases lining up with TRBD1. Germline V gene sequence: CDR1 KGHSH, CDR2 LQKENI. The CDR3 length is 16 residues. The J segment lost 6 bases and the V segment lost 3 bases, leaving 9 bases of the junction unmatched. DNA of the CDR3: TGTGCCAGCTCACCGGATAGGACAGGGGGCGCCGATGGCTACACCTTC. Translated: CASSPDRTGGADGYTF.

This chain connects TRBV6-6 to TRBJ1-1; no firm D call. Between the trimmed V and J ends, which lost 5 bases and 3 bases, there was a span of 13 bases. CDR1 MNHNY and CDR2 SVGAGI come from the germline V gene (reference sequence). This CDR3 has 14 amino acids. This CDR3 is CASSPGGGYTEAFF. CDR3 coding DNA: TGTGCCAGCAGTCCCGGCGGCGGGTACACTGAAGCTTTCTTT.

The V and J genes are TRBV6-6 and TRBJ2-4; D perhaps matches TRBD2 (7 bases). The V end lost 5 bases, the J end lost 0 bases, and 11 bases lay between the germline ends. Looked up from germline, CDR1 is MNHNY and CDR2 is SVGAGI (reference sequence). CDR3 length equals 15 residues. CDR3 amino acids: CASSEGGLAKNIQYF. The CDR3 DNA is TGTGCCAGCAGTGAGGGGGGGCTAGCCAAAAACATTCAGTACTTC.

This chain joins TRBV5-1 and TRBJ2-7; D might be TRBD1 (7 bases). Germline loops: CDR1 SGHRS, CDR2 YFSETQ. The CDR3 consists of 15 residues. V was pared by 4 bases and J by 2 bases, with 16 bases between. CDR3 coding DNA: TGCGCCAGCAGCCTAGGGGGGACAGAGACCTACGAGCAGTACTTC. Translated, it gives CASSLGGTETYEQYF.

The chain links TRBV10-3 to TRBJ2-7, with TRBD1 identical over 7 bases. Germline-derived CDR1 and CDR2 are ENHRY and SYGVKD. This CDR3 spans 15 amino acids. The trim removed 5 bases at V and 2 bases at J, leaving 9 bases unmatched. The CDR3 region is CAISSGQAGAYEQYF. The CDR3 nucleotides are TGTGCCATCAGTTCCGGACAGGCAGGGGCCTACGAGCAGTACTTC.

The V gene is TRBV12-5, the J gene TRBJ2-3; the D gene is possibly TRBD1 (6 bases). This CDR3 comprises 14 residues. CDR1 LGHNT and CDR2 FRNRAP come from the germline V gene. V lost 5 bases, J lost 5 bases, and 14 bases lay in between. Here the CDR3 DNA reads TGTGCTAGTGGTCTAGGTTGGGGGCAAGATACGCAGTATTTT. It is translated as CASGLGWGQDTQYF.

The chain employs TRBV4-3 and TRBJ2-7; 7 bases are shared with TRBD2. V gave up 1 base and J gave up 2 bases; unmatched junction bases: 5. The CDR3 runs to 15 residues. Looked up from germline, CDR1 is LGHNA and CDR2 is YSLEER. CDR3 sequence (DNA): TGCGCCAGCAGCCAAGGGCCTAGCGGTACCTACGAGCAGTACTTC. Its protein is CASSQGPSGTYEQYF.

The chain joins TRBV7-2 to TRBJ1-1; 8 positions agree with TRBD1. There are 19 residues in the CDR3. Trimming at V came to 1 base and at J to 0 bases, leaving 13 bases not matched to a gene. Germline V gene sequence: CDR1 SGHTA, CDR2 FQGNSA. This CDR3 is CASSLEGTGFPRLNTEAFF. The CDR3 DNA reads as TGTGCCAGCAGCTTAGAGGGGACAGGTTTTCCCCGATTGAACACTGAAGCTTTCTTT.

This sequence joins TRBV19 and TRBJ1-1, with TRBD1 matching over 9 bases. The CDR3 contains 13 residues. The germline V gene has CDR1 LNHDA and CDR2 SQIVND (reference sequence). The CDR3 DNA follows: TGTGCGTCAGGGGAACAGGGGGCCACTGAAGCTTTCTTT. Translation: CASGEQGATEAFF. The whole variable domain, filled in from reference TRBV19 and TRBJ1-1, reads DGGITQSPKYLFRKEGQNVTLSCEQNLNHDAMYWYRQDPGQGLRLIYYSQIVNDFQKGDIAEGYSVSREKKESFPLTVTSAQKNPTAFYLCASGEQGATEAFFGQGTRLTVV.

The genes are TRBV11-3 and TRBJ2-1; D gene ambiguous. Trimming stripped 4 bases from V and 0 bases from J, with 7 bases between. The CDR3 consists of 14 residues. Germline V gene lookup returns CDR1 SGHNT and CDR2 YENEEA. The CDR3 loop is CASSSGYSYNEQFF. CDR3 DNA sequence: TGTGCCAGCAGCTCCGGGTACTCCTACAATGAGCAGTTCTTC.

The V call is TRBV4-3, the J call TRBJ1-1; tentative D call: TRBD1 (6 bases). The CDR3 sequence is 15 residues long. The germline CDR1 and CDR2 sequences are LGHNA and YSLEER. Trimming took off 4 bases at V and 1 base at J, with 13 bases between the two ends. CDR3 loop: CASSPDDRKNTEAFF. The CDR3 DNA follows: TGCGCCAGCAGCCCCGATGACAGGAAGAACACTGAAGCTTTCTTT.

The CDR3 spells CASSPGLAGYNEQFF. CDR3 in DNA: TGCGCCAGCAGCCCGGGACTAGCGGGTTACAATGAGCAGTTCTTC. The rearrangement uses TRBV4-1 and TRBJ2-1, with TRBD2 matching 12 bases. From germline, CDR1 is MGHRA and CDR2 YSYEKL. The CDR3 runs 15 residues. V lost 4 bases, J lost 4 bases, and 2 bases stayed unmatched.

The rearrangement joins TRBV7-2 to TRBJ2-2; TRBD1 aligns across 7 bases. Germline V lookup: CDR1 SGHTA, CDR2 FQGNSA. This CDR3 region has 16 residues. V lost 5 bases to trimming and J lost 4 bases; unmatched junction nucleotides: 10. The CDR3 reads CASSPDRVRGTGELFF. As DNA, the CDR3 is TGTGCCAGCAGCCCCGACAGGGTCCGCGGCACCGGGGAGCTGTTTTTT.

V is TRBV5-1 and J is TRBJ1-4; D possibly corresponds to TRBD1 (6 bases). V was clipped by 5 bases and J by 8 bases, with 19 bases between them. The CDR3 loop spans 15 amino acids. Germline assignment: CDR1 SGHRS and CDR2 YFSETQ. CDR3: CASSGFAGDQEKLFF. The CDR3 DNA reads as TGCGCCAGCAGTGGGTTCGCAGGGGACCAAGAAAAACTGTTTTTT.

The chain carries TRBV27 and TRBJ1-1; possible D gene TRBD1, 5 bases. The CDR3 is 17 amino acids. V was cut by 3 bases and J by 1 base, with 18 bases left in between. Germline V CDR1 and CDR2: MNHEY, SMNVEV (reference sequence). The CDR3 region has the DNA TGTGCCAGCAGTTTGAACAGGCTCTCGGGCAAGAACACTGAAGCTTTCTTT. Translating gives CASSLNRLSGKNTEAFF.

CDR3 loop: CASSSFGEKLFF. The CDR3 coding sequence is TGTGCCAGTAGTTCCTTCGGTGAAAAACTGTTTTTT. The chain employs TRBV19 and TRBJ1-4, with D unclear. Germline loops: CDR1 LNHDA, CDR2 SQIVND (reference sequence). V lost 5 bases and J 7 bases, leaving 8 bases between the germline ends. The CDR3 runs to 12 residues.

The CDR3 DNA reads TGTGCCAGCAGCAACCCTGATAGCGGGAGCTCGACCTACGAGCAGTACTTC. This translates into CASSNPDSGSSTYEQYF. This rearrangement joins TRBV11-3 to TRBJ2-7, with 9 bases that match TRBD2. V shed 5 bases, J shed 2 bases, and the junction held 13 bases outside the gene matches. CDR1 is SGHNT, CDR2 YENEEA, per germline. This CDR3 spans 17 amino acids. The whole variable domain, remainder taken from reference TRBV11-3 and TRBJ2-7, is EAGVVQSPRYKIIEKKQPVAFWCNPISGHNTLYWYLQNLGQGPELLIRYENEEAVDDSQLPKDRFSAERLKGVDSTLKIQPAELGDSAVYLCASSNPDSGSSTYEQYFGPGTRLTVT.

The rearrangement uses TRBV9 and TRBJ1-6; D is unclear. Deletions cut 1 base from V and 8 bases from J, with 10 bases between. The CDR3 is 14 amino acids. CDR1 and CDR2 (germline): SGDLS, YYNGEE. The CDR3 reads CASSVSGRDSPLHF. The CDR3 region has the DNA TGTGCCAGCAGCGTATCGGGTCGGGATTCACCCCTCCACTTT.

This chain joins TRBV11-2 and TRBJ1-5; TRBD1 aligns across 7 bases. Germline-derived CDR1 and CDR2 are SGHAT and FQNNGV. The CDR3 extends over 15 amino acids. V shed 1 base, J shed 2 bases, and the junction held 2 bases outside the gene matches. The CDR3 sequence is CASSLGGTGNQPQHF. CDR3 DNA sequence: TGTGCCAGCAGCTTAGGGGGGACAGGCAATCAGCCCCAGCATTTT.

The CDR3 is CASSEAQPAGANVLTF. CDR3 in DNA: TGTGCCAGCAGTGAAGCCCAGCCGGCTGGGGCCAACGTCCTGACTTTC. The genes are TRBV2 and TRBJ2-6; D is unclear. Germline V gene sequence: CDR1 SNHLY, CDR2 FYNNEI. The V end was cut by 0 bases, the J end by 2 bases, with 8 bases between. This CDR3 is 16 amino acids long.